This record looks at one T cell receptor beta chain sequence and its context. The data stem from a study of blood T cell repertoires in COVID-19. CDR1 and CDR2 from the germline V gene are SGHVS and FQNEAQ. The V gene lost 3 bases and the J gene lost 5 bases, with 14 bases spanning the gap. The CDR3 is 14 amino acids. The table came from immunoSEQ multiplex PCR; TCRdb's copy has only in-frame clones and leaves some out. The sample includes 110,000 or so clones, around 89% of them seen just once. The specimen sequenced was peripheral blood. The chain carries TRBV7-8 and TRBJ2-7; D call uncertain. This clonotype originated in a woman between 50 and 59 years old with acute or convalescent COVID-19. CDR3 nucleotides: TGTGCCAGCAGCTTTTTTCAGGTTTTGGACGAGCAGTACTTC. Its translation is CASSFFQVLDEQYF.